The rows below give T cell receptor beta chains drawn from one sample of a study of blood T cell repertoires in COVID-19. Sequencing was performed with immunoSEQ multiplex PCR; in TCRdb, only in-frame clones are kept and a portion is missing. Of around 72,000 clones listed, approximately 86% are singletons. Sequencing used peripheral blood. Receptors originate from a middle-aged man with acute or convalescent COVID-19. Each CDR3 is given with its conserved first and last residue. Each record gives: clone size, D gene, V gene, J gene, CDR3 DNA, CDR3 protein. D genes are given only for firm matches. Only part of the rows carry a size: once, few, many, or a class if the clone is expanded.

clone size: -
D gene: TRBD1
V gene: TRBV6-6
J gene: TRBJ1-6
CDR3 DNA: TGTGCCAGCAGTCCGACAGGGGCTGACTATAATTCACCCCTCCACTTT
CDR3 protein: CASSPTGADYNSPLHF

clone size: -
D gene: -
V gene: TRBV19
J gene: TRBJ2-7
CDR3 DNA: TGTGCCAGTAGTATGTGGGGACAACGAACCTACGAGCAGTACTTC
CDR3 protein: CASSMWGQRTYEQYF

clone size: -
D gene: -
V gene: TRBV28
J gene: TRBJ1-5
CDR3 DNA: TGTGCCAGCACGGCGGGGTGGGGCAATCAGCCCCAGCATTTT
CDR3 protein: CASTAGWGNQPQHF

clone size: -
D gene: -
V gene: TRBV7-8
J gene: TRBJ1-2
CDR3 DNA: TGTGCCAGCAGCTTAGCCCCCGGCGGCTATGGCTACACCTTC
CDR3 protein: CASSLAPGGYGYTF

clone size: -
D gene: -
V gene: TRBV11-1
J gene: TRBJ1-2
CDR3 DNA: TGTGCCAGCAGCTTAGGGACAAACTATGGCTACACCTTC
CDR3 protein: CASSLGTNYGYTF

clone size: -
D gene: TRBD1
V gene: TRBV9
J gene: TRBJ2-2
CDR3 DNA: TGTGCCAGCAGCGGACGACAGGGGAGCACCGGGGAGCTGTTTTTT
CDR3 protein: CASSGRQGSTGELFF

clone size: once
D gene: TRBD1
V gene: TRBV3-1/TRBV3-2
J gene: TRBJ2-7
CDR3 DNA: TGTGCCAGCAGTCAGACAGGGTTCTACGAGCAGTACTTC
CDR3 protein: CASSQTGFYEQYF

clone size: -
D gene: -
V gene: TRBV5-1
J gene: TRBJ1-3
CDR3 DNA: TGCGCCAGCAGCCCAACAGGGTTCGGCTCTGGAAACACCATATATTTT
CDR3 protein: CASSPTGFGSGNTIYF

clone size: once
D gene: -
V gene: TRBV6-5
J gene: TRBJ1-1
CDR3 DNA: TGTGCCAGCAGTAGACAAGAGAACACTGAAGCTTTCTTT
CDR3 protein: CASSRQENTEAFF

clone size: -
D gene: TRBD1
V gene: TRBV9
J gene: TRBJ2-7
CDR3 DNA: TGTGCCAGTTCCGGGACAGCTCAGAGCTCCTACGAGCAGTACTTC
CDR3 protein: CASSGTAQSSYEQYF

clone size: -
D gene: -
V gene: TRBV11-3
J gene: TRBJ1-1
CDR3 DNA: TGTGCCAGCAGCTTAGGAACAGGGACTGAAGCTTTCTTT
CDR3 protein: CASSLGTGTEAFF

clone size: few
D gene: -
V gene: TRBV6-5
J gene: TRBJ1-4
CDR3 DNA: TGTGCCAGCAGTTACACGGACAGCAAAATGAAGAAACTGTTTTTT
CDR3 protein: CASSYTDSKMKKLFF

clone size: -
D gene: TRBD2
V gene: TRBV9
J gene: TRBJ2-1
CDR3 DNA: TGTGCCAGCAGCGTAGCGAGCGGGGGCCCGGGGAGGCAGCAGTTCTTC
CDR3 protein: CASSVASGGPGRQQFF

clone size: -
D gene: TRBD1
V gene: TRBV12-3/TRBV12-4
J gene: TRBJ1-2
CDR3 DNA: TGTGCCAGCAGTGGACAGGGCTATGGCTACACCTTC
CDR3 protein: CASSGQGYGYTF

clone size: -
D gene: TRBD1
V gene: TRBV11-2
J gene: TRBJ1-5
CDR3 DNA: TGTGCCAGCAGCTTGACAGGGGTCGGACAGCCCCAGCATTTT
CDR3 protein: CASSLTGVGQPQHF

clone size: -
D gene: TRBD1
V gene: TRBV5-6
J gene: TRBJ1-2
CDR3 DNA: TGTGCCAGCAGCTTGGAGGGGACAGATTTACCCTATGGCTACACCTTC
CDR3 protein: CASSLEGTDLPYGYTF

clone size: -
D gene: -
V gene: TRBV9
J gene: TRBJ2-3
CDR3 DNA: TGTGCCAGCAGTTGGGGACTGACTTATTTCACAGATACGCAGTATTTT
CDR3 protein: CASSWGLTYFTDTQYF

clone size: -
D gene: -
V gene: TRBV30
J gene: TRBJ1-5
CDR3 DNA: TGTGCCTGGAGTCAATCCGGGGGTCAGCCCCAGCATTTT
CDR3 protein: CAWSQSGGQPQHF

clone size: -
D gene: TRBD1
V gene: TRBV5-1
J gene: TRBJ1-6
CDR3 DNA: TGCGCCAGCAGCTCCACCAAGACAGGGATGGGTTCACCCCTCCACTTT
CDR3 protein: CASSSTKTGMGSPLHF

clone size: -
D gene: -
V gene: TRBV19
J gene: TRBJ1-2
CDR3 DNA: TGTGCCAGTAGTCACCAGGGAGGCGGCTACACCTTC
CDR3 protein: CASSHQGGGYTF

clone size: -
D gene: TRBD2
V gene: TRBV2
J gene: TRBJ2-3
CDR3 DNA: TGTGCCAGCAGGGGGACTAGCGGGGGACCCAAAGGCGCAGATACGCAGTATTTT
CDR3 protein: CASRGTSGGPKGADTQYF

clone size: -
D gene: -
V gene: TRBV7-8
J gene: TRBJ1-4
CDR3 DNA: TGTGCCAGCAGCCCCATGGGCACTAATGAAAAACTGTTTTTT
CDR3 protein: CASSPMGTNEKLFF

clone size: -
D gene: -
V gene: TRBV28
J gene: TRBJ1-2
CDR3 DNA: TGTGCCAGCACGGGGGGGAACGGCCTGGACTATGGCTACACCTTC
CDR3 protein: CASTGGNGLDYGYTF

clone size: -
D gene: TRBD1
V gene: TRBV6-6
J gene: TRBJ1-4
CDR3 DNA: TGTGCCAGCAGTTCGGGACAGGGTACTAATGAAAAACTGTTTTTT
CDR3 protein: CASSSGQGTNEKLFF

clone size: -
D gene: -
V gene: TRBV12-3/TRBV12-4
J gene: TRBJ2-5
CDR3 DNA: TGTGCCAGCAGTCGGGTGGTGGGAGAGACCCAGTACTTC
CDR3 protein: CASSRVVGETQYF

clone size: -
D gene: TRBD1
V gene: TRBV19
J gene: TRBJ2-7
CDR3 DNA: TGTGCCAGTAGTATGGCCGGACAGGGGTCCGAGCAGTACTTC
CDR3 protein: CASSMAGQGSEQYF